This record looks at one TCR beta chain sequence and its context. This receptor's antigen is unknown. Within one base of it there is no much larger clone, and no base qualities were kept. Collaborating institutions collected whole blood in K2EDTA tubes following their own protocols. For TCRbeta analysis, collaborator samples were shipped as frozen whole blood, as isolated PBMCs, or as DNA extracted from either sample type. The data derive from a study of blood T cell repertoires in COVID-19 (dated by TCRdb to 2020 to 2022). For the study in its entirety: The collaborator samples originated in the United States, Italy and Spain and spanned the acute and convalescent phases of COVID-19. Subjects who had been exposed to COVID-19, were actively infected with it, or had recovered from it provided the deeply sampled blood TCRbeta repertoires that made up the dataset. The samples were drawn from the first 160 participants of the ongoing ImmuneRACE study and from about 1,200 subjects provided by 6 global collaborators. Nearly every sample came with metadata listing a de-identified subject ID, COVID-19 status, age in years and sex. A freely available public database, intended as a resource for researchers studying the immune response to SARS-CoV-2, is where the repertoires were released. HLA class I and class II types, where available, came from metadata supplied by the sample provider rather than from assay-based typing. The prospective study material was composed of cDNA or gDNA derived from T cells, B-cell-depleted T cells, or PBMCs. Points the paper makes about the study in general: The amount of clinical and demographic metadata varied by source and participant and was provided uncurated.

From the cysteine up to the phenylalanine, the CDR3 has a length of 13 residues. The only DNA kept is the CDR3, 39 bases in frame from the first base. Trimming at the junction amounts to 2 bases on V and 4 bases on J, and the germline ends lie 9 bases apart. Taken from the germline V gene, the CDR1 and CDR2 loops are SGHRS and YFSETQ. The immunoSEQ Assay, a bias-controlled multiplex PCR, was used to amplify TCRbeta CDR3 regions from genomic DNA. Concerning the study's data processing: The number of nucleated cells in each sample was estimated by amplification of reference gene primers within the assay. To quantify the absolute abundance of each unique TCRbeta CDR3 rearrangement, sequence reads were collapsed and filtered. For each sample, productive Simpson clonality was calculated as the square root of Simpson's diversity index over productive rearrangements. TCRdb re-hosts the immuneACCESS table, in-frame sequences only. Its copies lack some clones; in the studies checked, an unresolved V gene accounts for under half of them, and the cause for the rest is not known. That table gives V, J and clone size, and the DNA gave D and trimming. Across this sample there are 200,000 or so clones, with 80% to 85% seen only once. 4.5% to 6.5% of the sample comes from the top ten.

The rearrangement joined TRBV5-1 to TRBJ1-2; the D gene is unclear. The sample consisted of peripheral blood. This sequence originates from a woman aged 30 to 39 with acute or convalescent COVID-19. The DNA is TGCGCCAGCAGCTTATCGAAGAGCTATGGCTACACCTTC. It encodes CASSLSKSYGYTF. Reference TRBV5-1 and TRBJ1-2 genes cover what lies past the CDR3, so the full variable domain is KAGVTQTPRYLIKTRGQQVTLSCSPISGHRSVSWYQQTPGQGLQFLFEYFSETQRNKGNFPGRFSGRQFSNSRSEMNVSTLELGDSALYLCASSLSKSYGYTFGSGTRLTVV.